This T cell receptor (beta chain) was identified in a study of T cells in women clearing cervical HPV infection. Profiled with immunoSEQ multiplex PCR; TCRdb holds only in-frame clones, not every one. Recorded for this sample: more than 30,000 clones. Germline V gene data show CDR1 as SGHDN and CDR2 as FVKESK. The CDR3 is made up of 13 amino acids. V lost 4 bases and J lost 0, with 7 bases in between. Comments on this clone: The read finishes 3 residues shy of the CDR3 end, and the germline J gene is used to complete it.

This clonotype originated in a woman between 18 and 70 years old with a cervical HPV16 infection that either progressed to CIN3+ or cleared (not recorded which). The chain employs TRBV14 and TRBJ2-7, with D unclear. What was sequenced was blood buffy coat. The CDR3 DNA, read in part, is TGTGCCAGCAGCCGACTCAGCTCCTACGAG. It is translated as CASSRLSSYE. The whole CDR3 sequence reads CASSRLSSYEQYF.